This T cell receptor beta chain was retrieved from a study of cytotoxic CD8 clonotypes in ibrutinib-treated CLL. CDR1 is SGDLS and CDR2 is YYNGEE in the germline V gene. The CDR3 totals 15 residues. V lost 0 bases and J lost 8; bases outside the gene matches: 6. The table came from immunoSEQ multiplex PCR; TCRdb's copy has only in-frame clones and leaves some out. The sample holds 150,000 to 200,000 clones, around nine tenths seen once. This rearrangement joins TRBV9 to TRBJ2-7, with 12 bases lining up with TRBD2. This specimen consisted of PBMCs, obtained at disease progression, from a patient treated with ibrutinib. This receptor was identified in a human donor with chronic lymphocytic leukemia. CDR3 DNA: TGTGCCAGCAGCGTAGATTCTAGCGGGAGGGCTCAGCAGTACTTC. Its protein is CASSVDSSGRAQQYF.